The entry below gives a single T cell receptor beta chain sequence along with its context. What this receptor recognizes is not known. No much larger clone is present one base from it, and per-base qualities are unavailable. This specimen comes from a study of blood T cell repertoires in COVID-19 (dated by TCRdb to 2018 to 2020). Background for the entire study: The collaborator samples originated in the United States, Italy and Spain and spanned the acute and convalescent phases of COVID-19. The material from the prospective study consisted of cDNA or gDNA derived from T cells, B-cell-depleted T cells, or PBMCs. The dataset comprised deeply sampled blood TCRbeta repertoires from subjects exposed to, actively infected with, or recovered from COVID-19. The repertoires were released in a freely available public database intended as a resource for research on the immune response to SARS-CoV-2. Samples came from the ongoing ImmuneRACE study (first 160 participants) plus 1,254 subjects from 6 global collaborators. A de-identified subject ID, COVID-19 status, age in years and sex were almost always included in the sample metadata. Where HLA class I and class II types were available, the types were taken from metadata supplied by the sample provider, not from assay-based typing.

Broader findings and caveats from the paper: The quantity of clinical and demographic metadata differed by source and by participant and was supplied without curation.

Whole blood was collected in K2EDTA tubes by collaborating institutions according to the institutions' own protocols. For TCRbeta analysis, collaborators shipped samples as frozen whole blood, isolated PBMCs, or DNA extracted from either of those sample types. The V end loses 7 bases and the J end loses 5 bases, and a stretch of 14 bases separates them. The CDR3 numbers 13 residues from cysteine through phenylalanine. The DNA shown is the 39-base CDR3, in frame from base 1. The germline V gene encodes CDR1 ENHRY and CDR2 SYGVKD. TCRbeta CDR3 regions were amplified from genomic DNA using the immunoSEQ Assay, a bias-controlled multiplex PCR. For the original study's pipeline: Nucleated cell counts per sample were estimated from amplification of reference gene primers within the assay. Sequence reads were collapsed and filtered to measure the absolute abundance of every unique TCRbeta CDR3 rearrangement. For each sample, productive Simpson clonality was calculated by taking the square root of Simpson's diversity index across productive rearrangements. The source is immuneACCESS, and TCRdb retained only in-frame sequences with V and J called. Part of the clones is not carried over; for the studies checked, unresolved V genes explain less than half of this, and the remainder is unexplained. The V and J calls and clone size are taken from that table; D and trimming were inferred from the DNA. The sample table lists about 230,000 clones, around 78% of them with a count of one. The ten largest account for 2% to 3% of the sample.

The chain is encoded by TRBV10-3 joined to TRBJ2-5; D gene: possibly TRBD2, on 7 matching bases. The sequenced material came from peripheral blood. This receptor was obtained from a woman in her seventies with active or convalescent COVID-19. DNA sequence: TGTGCCATCACCGCGGGGGCGGGGGAGACCCAGTACTTC. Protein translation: CAITAGAGETQYF.